A single sample gave rise to the 32 T cell receptor beta chains below, sequenced in a study of cytomegalovirus exposure and HLA in healthy donors. 13 Jbeta primers and 60 Vbeta primers were used for the PCR. TCRdb's copy holds only in-frame clones and misses some; the assay was immunoSEQ multiplex PCR. This table has over 150,000 clones, around 75% appearing once. Sequencing was done on a sample of PBMCs. These receptors were taken from a male donor in good health and CMV-seronegative.

This clone was detected only a few times. The chain has TRBV7-8 and TRBJ1-3; D remains unclear. Germline V gene data show CDR1 as SGHVS and CDR2 as FQNEAQ. The CDR3 contains 13 residues. V lost 1 base and J lost 5, with 6 bases in between. CDR3 loop: CASSLDSRNTIYF. The CDR3 DNA reads TGTGCCAGCAGCTTAGACAGTAGAAACACCATATATTTT.

V is TRBV7-6 and J is TRBJ2-3; 8 bases agree with TRBD1. This CDR3 is built from 19 residues. CDR1 and CDR2 (germline): SGHVS, FNYEAQ. Trimming at V came to 5 bases and at J to 0 bases, leaving 16 bases not matched to a gene. CDR3 residues: CASSKQGATKGASTDTQYF. The CDR3 DNA follows: TGTGCCAGCAGCAAGCAGGGGGCGACGAAAGGTGCTAGCACAGATACGCAGTATTTT.

The gene calls are TRBV10-1 and TRBJ2-3, with a possible D match to TRBD2 (7 bases). Germline loops: CDR1 WNHNN, CDR2 SYGVQD (reference sequence). CDR3 length: 14 amino acids. CDR3 in amino acids: CSRGRGPSTDTQYF. In DNA, the CDR3 is TGCTCAAGGGGGAGGGGCCCTAGCACAGATACGCAGTATTTT.

This clone appeared once. One junction end disagrees with the germline gene, perhaps due to a read error. This sequence joins TRBV7-9 and TRBJ1-1; possibly TRBD1 for D (6 bases). Germline lookup yields CDR1 SEHNR and CDR2 FQNEAQ (reference sequence). This CDR3 is 16 amino acids long. The CDR3 sequence is CSSTSYSGGLNTEAFF. CDR3 nucleotides: TGTTCCAGCACGTCCTATTCGGGGGGCTTAAACACTGAAGCTTTCTTT.

The chain is built from TRBV7-6 and TRBJ2-7, with 11 positions matching TRBD1. Germline loops: CDR1 SGHVS, CDR2 FNYEAQ. This CDR3 contains 14 residues. After removal of 5 bases from V and 7 bases from J, the junction contained 7 bases not matched to a gene. The CDR3 DNA reads as TGTGCCAGCAGCGAAGGGGACAGGGGGAAGGAGCAGTACTTC. This gives the protein CASSEGDRGKEQYF. Full variable domain (remainder filled in from reference TRBV7-6 and TRBJ2-7): GAGVSQSPRYKVTKRGQDVALRCDPISGHVSLYWYRQALGQGPEFLTYFNYEAQQDKSGLPNDRFSAERPEGSISTLTIQRTEQRDSAMYRCASSEGDRGKEQYFGPGTRLTVT.

DNA of the CDR3: TGTGCCATCAGGAGAGGGTGGGAGCAGTTCTTC. Protein product: CAIRRGWEQFF. The chain employs TRBV10-3 and TRBJ2-1, with D possibly matching TRBD2 (5 bases). V was shortened by 6 bases and J by 10 bases, with 10 bases between the two germline ends. The CDR3 totals 11 residues. Germline loops: CDR1 ENHRY, CDR2 SYGVKD.

The rearrangement uses TRBV6-1 and TRBJ1-2; 9 nucleotides line up with TRBD1. This CDR3 contains 16 residues. V was pared by 3 bases and J by 8 bases, with 13 bases of the junction left unmatched. From germline, CDR1 is MNHNS and CDR2 SASEGT. CDR3 protein: CASSEAGTGLGRGYTF. DNA for the CDR3: TGTGCCAGCAGTGAGGCTGGGACAGGGCTGGGAAGGGGCTACACCTTC.

The V and J genes are TRBV7-2 and TRBJ2-7, with TRBD2 matching 8 bases. The J segment lost 2 bases and the V segment lost 5 bases, leaving 5 bases of the junction unmatched. CDR3 length: 14 residues. Germline V gene lookup returns CDR1 SGHTA and CDR2 FQGNSA. The CDR3 bases are TGTGCCAGCAGCGCCACTAGCGGACCCTACGAGCAGTACTTC. Residues: CASSATSGPYEQYF. The full variable domain, in which reference TRBV7-2 and TRBJ2-7 provide the parts outside the CDR3, is GAGVSQSPSNKVTEKGKDVELRCDPISGHTALYWYRQSLGQGLEFLIYFQGNSAPDKSGLPSDRFSAERTGGSVSTLTIQRTQQEDSAVYLCASSATSGPYEQYFGPGTRLTVT.

In this sample, this clone turned up a few times. CDR3 in DNA: TGTGCCAGCAGCCAAGAAGGAAGGACTAGCGGATCCCCCGAGCAGTTCTTC. Translating it yields CASSQEGRTSGSPEQFF. This sequence joins TRBV4-2 and TRBJ2-1, with TRBD2 identical over 10 bases. The CDR3 has 17 residues. After removal of 0 bases from V and 10 bases from J, the junction contained 12 bases not matched to a gene. Germline V gene lookup returns CDR1 LGHNA and CDR2 YNFKEQ.

The rearrangement joins TRBV6-4 to TRBJ2-3, with TRBD2 identical over 7 bases. V shed 3 bases, J shed 0 bases, and the junction held 3 bases outside the gene matches. The CDR3 contains 15 residues. From germline, CDR1 is MRHNA and CDR2 SNTAGT. CDR3: CASSDAGVSTDTQYF. The CDR3 coding sequence is TGTGCCAGCAGTGATGCGGGGGTGAGCACAGATACGCAGTATTTT.

V usage is TRBV30 and J usage is TRBJ1-4; 8 positions match TRBD1. Trimming at V came to 0 bases and at J to 6 bases, leaving 3 bases not matched to a gene. The CDR3 length is 14 residues. CDR1 is GTSNPN and CDR2 is SVGIG in the germline V gene (reference sequence). In nucleotides, the CDR3 is TGTGCCTGGAGTGTACAGGGGGGATATGAAAAACTGTTTTTT. Its protein is CAWSVQGGYEKLFF.

V gene TRBV6-5 combines with J gene TRBJ2-1; 8 positions match TRBD1. The CDR3 totals 14 residues. V lost 4 bases, J lost 10 bases, and 9 bases stayed unmatched. Looked up from germline, CDR1 is MNHEY and CDR2 is SVGAGI. This CDR3 reads CASSWGTGVGEQFF. The CDR3 DNA follows: TGTGCCAGCAGTTGGGGGACAGGTGTCGGGGAGCAGTTCTTC.

The CDR3 coding sequence is TGTGCCAGCAGCTTATTACAACTAGCGGGAAACGAGCAGTTCTTC. Translating it yields CASSLLQLAGNEQFF. The chain links TRBV7-9 to TRBJ2-1; 10 bases fit TRBD2. Trimming removed 2 bases from V and 10 bases from J; junction bases left unmatched: 8. The germline V gene encodes CDR1 SEHNR and CDR2 FQNEAQ (reference sequence). CDR3 length: 15 residues.

This sequence joins TRBV30 and TRBJ1-2, with D possibly TRBD1 on 6 matching bases. V was trimmed by 8 bases and J by 8 bases, leaving 15 bases between them. Germline CDR1 is GTSNPN and CDR2 is SVGIG (reference sequence). The CDR3 loop spans 11 amino acids. This chain's CDR3 is CAGEGGRGYTF. The CDR3 coding sequence is TGTGCCGGAGAGGGGGGGCGCGGCTACACCTTC.

CDR3 coding DNA: TGCGCCAGCAGACCCTGGACAGGGAATACCGGGGAGCTGTTTTTT. Its protein is CASRPWTGNTGELFF. The rearrangement uses TRBV5-1 and TRBJ2-2, with 8 bases identical to TRBD1. The CDR3 spans 15 residues. Germline V CDR1 and CDR2: SGHRS, YFSETQ. V lost 5 bases, J lost 5 bases, and 8 bases stayed unmatched.

The chain recombines TRBV9 with TRBJ2-5; D is ambiguous. Trimming removed 0 bases from V and 4 bases from J, with 4 bases in between. The germline CDR1 and CDR2 sequences are SGDLS and YYNGEE. The CDR3 extends over 12 amino acids. Written as DNA, the CDR3 is TGTGCCAGCAGCGTAGTCGGAGAGACCCAGTACTTC. Translating gives CASSVVGETQYF. The variable domain in full, with the rest retrieved from reference TRBV9 and TRBJ2-5, is DSGVTQTPKHLITATGQRVTLRCSPRSGDLSVYWYQQSLDQGLQFLIQYYNGEERAKGNILERFSAQQFPDLHSELNLSSLELGDSALYFCASSVVGETQYFGPGTRLLVL.

The chain joins TRBV19 to TRBJ2-2, with 12 bases aligning to TRBD2. The germline gives CDR1 LNHDA, CDR2 SQIVND (reference sequence). V was clipped by 5 bases and J by 7 bases; unmatched bases: 2. This CDR3 has 14 amino acids. This chain's CDR3 is CASSEGLAGGELFF. The CDR3 bases are TGTGCCAGTAGTGAGGGACTAGCGGGCGGGGAGCTGTTTTTT.

The rearrangement uses TRBV5-1 and TRBJ2-1; the match to TRBD1 covers 9 bases. Germline CDR1 reads SGHRS; CDR2 reads YFSETQ. The CDR3 sequence is 15 residues long. V dropped 0 bases and J dropped 9; count of bases not matched to a gene: 7. CDR3 sequence (DNA): TGCGCCAGCAGCTTGGTGGGACAGGGTGTCTCTGAGCAGTTCTTC. This gives the protein CASSLVGQGVSEQFF.

The CDR3 region is CASSAGHLNQPQHF. CDR3 sequence (DNA): TGTGCCAGCAGTGCTGGGCACTTGAATCAGCCCCAGCATTTT. The chain recombines TRBV2 with TRBJ1-5; no reliable D call. Germline V gene data show CDR1 as SNHLY and CDR2 as FYNNEI. Trimming stripped 4 bases from V and 4 bases from J, with 11 bases between. CDR3 length: 14 amino acids.

J is TRBJ2-1 and V is TRBV6-5; 10 bases are a match to TRBD1. CDR3 size: 15 residues. The J segment lost 6 bases and the V segment lost 0 bases, leaving 2 bases of the junction unmatched. Germline CDR1 and CDR2: MNHEY and SVGAGI. CDR3 nucleotides: TGTGCCAGCAGTTACTCTAGGACAGGGGGCAATGAGCAGTTCTTC. This gives the protein CASSYSRTGGNEQFF.

The V call is TRBV2, the J call TRBJ1-3; D is undetermined. The germline V gene encodes CDR1 SNHLY and CDR2 FYNNEI. This CDR3 spans 14 amino acids. Trimming took off 7 bases at V and 1 base at J, with 11 bases between the two ends. The chain's CDR3 is CASIRSGSGNTIYF. The CDR3 DNA is TGTGCCAGCATAAGAAGCGGTTCTGGAAACACCATATATTTT.

The chain joins TRBV7-2 to TRBJ2-1; a possible D gene is TRBD2 (6 bases). Germline V gene data show CDR1 as SGHTA and CDR2 as FQGNSA. V lost 4 bases and J 12 bases, leaving 13 bases between the germline ends. The CDR3 runs 12 residues. For the CDR3, the DNA is TGTGCCAGCAGCTCCCAGCGGGCACCGCAGTTCTTC. Its translation: CASSSQRAPQFF.

This clone has a single count. This rearrangement joins TRBV7-8 to TRBJ2-1; TRBD2 matches at 7 bases. CDR1 SGHVS and CDR2 FQNEAQ come from the germline V gene. CDR3 length: 16 amino acids. J was trimmed by 0 bases and V by 2 bases; bases with no gene match: 4. In DNA form, the CDR3 reads TGTGCCAGCAGCTTAACGGGGGGTAGCTCCTACAATGAGCAGTTCTTC. Its translation is CASSLTGGSSYNEQFF.

V is TRBV28 and J is TRBJ1-4; D is perhaps TRBD1 (5 bases). The germline V gene has CDR1 MDHEN and CDR2 SYDVKM. The V gene lost 3 bases and the J gene lost 6 bases, with 11 bases spanning the gap. The CDR3 has 14 amino acids. The CDR3 loop reads CASSFGGEDEKLFF. The DNA for the CDR3 is TGTGCCAGCAGTTTTGGGGGGGAGGATGAAAAACTGTTTTTT.

The chain has TRBV29-1 and TRBJ2-2, with a weak D call TRBD1 (5 bases). This CDR3 comprises 12 residues. Germline V gene data show CDR1 as SQVTM and CDR2 as ANQGSEA. V was clipped by 6 bases and J by 3 bases, with 8 bases between them. DNA for the CDR3: TGCAGCGTACTCAGGGACACCGGGGAGCTGTTTTTT. Translation: CSVLRDTGELFF.

A single count supports this clone. CDR3 sequence: CAEGQGVLDTQYF. Here the CDR3 DNA reads TGTGCCGAGGGACAGGGGGTTTTAGATACGCAGTATTTT. V is TRBV6-1 and J is TRBJ2-3; 11 bases align to TRBD1. This CDR3 comprises 13 residues. V lost 11 bases and J lost 5; bases outside the gene matches: 6. The germline CDR1 and CDR2 sequences are MNHNS and SASEGT.

The CDR3 sequence: CASSPQSGNTEAFF. CDR3 DNA: TGTGCCAGCAGCCCCCAGTCGGGGAACACTGAAGCTTTCTTT. J is TRBJ1-1 and V is TRBV7-2; no definite D call. Trimming removed 5 bases at V and 1 base at J, with 11 bases between. The CDR3 is 14 residues long. In germline, CDR1 is SGHTA, CDR2 FQGNSA.

This clone was counted a single time. This rearrangement joins TRBV7-9 to TRBJ2-1, with D unclear. Germline CDR1 and CDR2: SEHNR and FQNEAQ (reference sequence). This CDR3 is built from 15 residues. V was clipped by 5 bases and J by 1 base, with 12 bases between them. This CDR3 is CASSPGGVSYNEQFF. The CDR3 bases are TGTGCCAGCAGCCCCGGCGGCGTTTCCTACAATGAGCAGTTCTTC.

V usage is TRBV5-6 and J usage is TRBJ1-3, with TRBD1 identical over 8 bases. V dropped 0 bases and J dropped 4; count of bases not matched to a gene: 9. Per the germline V gene, CDR1 is SGHDT and CDR2 is YYEEEE. This CDR3 comprises 17 residues. The CDR3 DNA follows: TGTGCCAGCAGCTTGGAGTTTGCAGGGGGCCCGGGAAACACCATATATTTT. It is translated as CASSLEFAGGPGNTIYF.

This clone occurred once. The J gene is TRBJ2-3, the V gene TRBV7-3; TRBD2 aligns across 7 bases. The CDR3 runs to 14 residues. The germline V gene has CDR1 SGHTA and CDR2 FQGTGA. The junction had 5 bases not matched to a gene; V was cut back by 4 bases and J by 4 bases. The chain's CDR3 is CASSSGLEPDTQYF. The CDR3, as DNA: TGTGCCAGCAGCTCTGGACTAGAGCCAGATACGCAGTATTTT. The complete variable domain, with remaining parts taken from reference TRBV7-3 and TRBJ2-3, reads GAGVSQTPSNKVTEKGKYVELRCDPISGHTALYWYRQSLGQGPEFLIYFQGTGAADDSGLPNDRFFAVRPEGSVSTLKIQRTERGDSAVYLCASSSGLEPDTQYFGPGTRLTVL.

The genes are TRBV2 and TRBJ2-1, with D possibly being TRBD1 (6 bases). The CDR3 is made up of 15 amino acids. Germline assignment: CDR1 SNHLY and CDR2 FYNNEI. Trimming pared 4 bases from V and 5 bases from J, leaving 15 bases between. CDR3 amino acids: CASSVQGLSNNEQFF. CDR3 sequence (DNA): TGTGCCAGCAGTGTTCAGGGGCTTTCCAACAATGAGCAGTTCTTC.

The chain employs TRBV5-1 and TRBJ1-4; 8 nucleotides agree with TRBD1. Germline CDR1 SGHRS, CDR2 YFSETQ. After removal of 2 bases from V and 6 bases from J, the junction contained 3 bases not matched to a gene. The CDR3 is made up of 14 amino acids. In DNA form, the CDR3 reads TGCGCCAGCAGCTTCCAGGGGGCCGATGAAAAACTGTTTTTT. Translated: CASSFQGADEKLFF.